These 17 T cell receptor beta chains were all obtained from the same sample, sequenced in a study of blood T cell repertoires in COVID-19 (dated by TCRdb to 2018 to 2020). The library came from the immunoSEQ multiplex PCR assay. The source is immuneACCESS, and TCRdb retained only in-frame sequences with V and J called. Part of the clones is not carried over; for the studies checked, unresolved V genes explain less than half of this, and the remainder is unexplained. The sample table contains fewer than 350,000 clones; only one count was recorded for around 89% of them. The ten largest clones capture 1.6% of the sample. Sequenced sample: peripheral blood. The receptors stem from a woman aged 25-40 years with COVID-19, enrolled during active disease.

The chain employs TRBV27 and TRBJ2-5; 8 nucleotides line up with TRBD2. The CDR3 is 17 residues long. The germline CDR1 and CDR2 sequences are MNHEY and SMNVEV (reference sequence). Trimming cost V 0 bases and J 4 bases; bases outside gene matches: 10. CDR3 protein: CASSLSIPSGGPETQYF. DNA of the CDR3: TGTGCCAGCAGTTTATCGATTCCGTCGGGGGGGCCAGAGACCCAGTACTTC.

The V and J genes are TRBV7-9 and TRBJ1-1; 8 bases match TRBD1. Germline trimming cut 0 bases from V and 1 base from J; bases unmatched to any gene: 10. CDR3 size: 18 residues. In germline, CDR1 is SEHNR, CDR2 FQNEAQ (reference sequence). The CDR3 region is CASSLAAGGGRWNTEAFF. CDR3 coding DNA: TGTGCCAGCAGCTTAGCAGCAGGGGGCGGACGGTGGAACACTGAAGCTTTCTTT.

The chain has TRBV10-2 and TRBJ2-1; 8 bases agree with TRBD2. Trimming removed 6 bases from V and 0 bases from J; junction bases left unmatched: 1. The CDR3 length is 14 residues. CDR1 and CDR2 from the germline V gene are WSHSY and SAAADI. The CDR3 DNA sequence: TGCGCCAGCAGCCGGGGGGGCTCCTACAATGAGCAGTTCTTC. This codes for CASSRGGSYNEQFF.

The chain joins TRBV19 to TRBJ1-3, with TRBD1 as a possible D gene (5 bases). V was cut by 5 bases and J by 0 bases, with 11 bases left in between. The V gene's germline CDR1 is LNHDA and CDR2 SQIVND (reference sequence). The CDR3 totals 15 residues. CDR3 in amino acids: CASSLGHGSGNTIYF. The CDR3 DNA reads TGTGCCAGTAGTTTAGGACACGGCTCTGGAAACACCATATATTTT.

This rearrangement joins TRBV7-8 to TRBJ2-7; perhaps TRBD1 as D (6 bases). The CDR3 totals 16 residues. V shed 2 bases and J shed 0 bases, with 14 bases lying between them. Germline loops: CDR1 SGHVS, CDR2 FQNEAQ. The CDR3 spells CASSLLAGGSSYEQYV. The CDR3 nucleotides are TGTGCCAGCAGCTTATTGGCTGGGGGCAGCTCCTACGAGCAGTACGTC.

J is TRBJ1-1 and V is TRBV6-5; a weak D match, TRBD1 (6 bases). From germline, CDR1 is MNHEY and CDR2 SVGAGI. V was shortened by 6 bases and J by 4 bases, with 18 bases between the two germline ends. This CDR3 has 15 amino acids. The CDR3 sequence is CASRNLYRVSTEAFF. DNA for the CDR3: TGTGCCAGCAGGAACCTATACAGGGTATCCACTGAAGCTTTCTTT.

The chain carries TRBV5-1 and TRBJ1-2, with TRBD1 identical over 7 bases. Trimming removed 4 bases from V and 5 bases from J; junction bases left unmatched: 11. The CDR3 length is 15 residues. Germline V CDR1 and CDR2: SGHRS, YFSETQ. The CDR3 region has the DNA TGCGCCAGCAGCCCGAACCCCGGGACAGATTATGGCTACACCTTC. Translating it yields CASSPNPGTDYGYTF.

The chain recombines TRBV5-8 with TRBJ2-1, with D maybe TRBD1 (7 bases). The CDR3 is 16 amino acids. Germline loops: CDR1 SGHTS, CDR2 YDEGEE. V was trimmed by 1 base and J by 8 bases, leaving 19 bases between them. CDR3 region: CASSLRRGLVRYEQFF. For the CDR3, the DNA is TGTGCCAGCAGCTTGAGGAGGGGGCTAGTGAGGTATGAGCAGTTCTTC.

This clone was observed a handful of times. The rearrangement uses TRBV28 and TRBJ1-6, with D tentatively TRBD1 (5 bases). V lost 8 bases to trimming and J lost 1 base, with 15 bases between them. The V gene's germline CDR1 is MDHEN and CDR2 SYDVKM. The CDR3 loop spans 16 amino acids. The CDR3 nucleotides read TGTGCCAGCCGGGGACTCGGTGGGTCCTATAATTCACCCCTCCACTTT. Amino acid sequence: CASRGLGGSYNSPLHF.

V and J are TRBV7-8 and TRBJ2-1, with 8 nucleotides matching TRBD2. The CDR3 loop spans 16 amino acids. The germline gives CDR1 SGHVS, CDR2 FQNEAQ. V was clipped by 1 base and J by 8 bases; unmatched bases: 10. The CDR3 DNA is TGTGCCAGCAGCTTAGGAGCGGGGGCGATGGGAGATGAGCAGTTCTTC. Protein: CASSLGAGAMGDEQFF.

This rearrangement joins TRBV7-9 to TRBJ1-4; D unresolved. Germline CDR1 reads SEHNR; CDR2 reads FQNEAQ (reference sequence). This CDR3 contains 14 residues. V lost 5 bases and J lost 6, with 13 bases in between. The CDR3: CASSRPDMDEKLFF. The CDR3 region has the DNA TGTGCCAGCAGCCGCCCCGACATGGATGAAAAACTGTTTTTT. Filled out from reference TRBV7-9 and TRBJ1-4, the complete variable domain reads DTGVSQNPRHKITKRGQNVTFRCDPISEHNRLYWYRQTLGQGPEFLTYFQNEAQLEKSRLLSDRFSAERPKGSFSTLEIQRTEQGDSAMYLCASSRPDMDEKLFFGSGTQLSVL.

The rearrangement uses TRBV19 and TRBJ1-4, with 8 bases fitting TRBD1. J was trimmed by 12 bases and V by 6 bases; bases with no gene match: 6. Germline-derived CDR1 and CDR2 are LNHDA and SQIVND (reference sequence). The CDR3 runs 12 residues. DNA for the CDR3: TGTGCCAGTAGCCGGAAGACAGGGGAACTGTTTTTT. Its translation is CASSRKTGELFF.

This sequence joins TRBV6-2 or TRBV6-3 and TRBJ2-5, with 9 positions matching TRBD1. V was pared by 2 bases and J by 4 bases, with 8 bases of the junction left unmatched. The CDR3 covers 16 residues. In germline, CDR1 is MNHEY, CDR2 SVGEGT. The CDR3 here is CASSYLVQGAGETQYF. As DNA, the CDR3 is TGTGCCAGCAGTTACCTTGTACAGGGGGCAGGAGAGACCCAGTACTTC.

V and J are TRBV20-1 and TRBJ2-7; no clear D gene. This CDR3 is 11 amino acids long. Trimming took off 6 bases at V and 6 bases at J, with 12 bases between the two ends. The V gene's germline CDR1 is DFQATT and CDR2 SNEGSKA (reference sequence). The DNA for the CDR3 is TGCAGTGCCCGCGACCAGGTCGAGCAGTACGTC. Translation: CSARDQVEQYV.

The count of this clone is one. J is TRBJ1-3 and V is TRBV5-4, with 7 bases identical to TRBD1. This CDR3 is 16 amino acids long. V dropped 3 bases and J dropped 4; count of bases not matched to a gene: 10. Germline CDR1 SGHNT, CDR2 YYREEE (reference sequence). The CDR3 loop reads CASSYTTGLEGNTIYF. The CDR3 DNA sequence: TGTGCCAGCAGCTATACGACAGGGCTGGAGGGAAACACCATATATTTT.

This rearrangement joins TRBV3-1 (or the pseudogene TRBV3-2) to TRBJ2-1; TRBD1 is a possible D gene (6 bases). Germline V gives CDR1 LGHDT, CDR2 YNNKEL (reference sequence). The CDR3 spans 17 residues. Trimming stripped 4 bases from V and 1 base from J, with 17 bases between. The CDR3 reads CASSPDQGLKSYNEQFF. The DNA of the CDR3 is TGTGCCAGCAGCCCCGATCAGGGGTTGAAGTCCTACAATGAGCAGTTCTTC.

The chain has TRBV5-4 and TRBJ2-5; 7 bases line up with TRBD2. This CDR3 has 15 residues. CDR1 and CDR2 from the germline V gene are SGHNT and YYREEE (reference sequence). With V trimmed by 5 bases and J by 5 bases, 12 bases remained unmatched. Here the CDR3 reads CASRTRTSKGETQYF. CDR3 in DNA: TGTGCCAGCAGAACACGGACTAGTAAGGGGGAGACCCAGTACTTC.